Sequencing of this T cell receptor beta chain was carried out in a study of blood T cell repertoires in COVID-19. About the research overall: The study drew acute and convalescent COVID-19 samples from the United States, Italy and Spain. Nucleic acid was either cDNA or gDNA, and it came from T cells, B-cell-depleted T cells, or PBMCs.

Under the authors' procedure: Reference gene primer amplification gave nucleated cell count estimates. Here immunoSEQ multiplex PCR was the method, and the copy in TCRdb shows in-frame clones only, minus some. V, J and clone size were drawn from that table, and D and trimming were deduced from the DNA. Of about 140,000 clones in the sample, around 80% were seen once. V lost 2 bases to trimming and J lost 4 bases, with 11 bases between them. Germline V CDR1 and CDR2: SNHLY, FYNNEI. This CDR3 is 14 amino acids long. This TCR was recovered from a woman aged 80 or over with active or convalescent COVID-19. V is TRBV2 and J is TRBJ1-1; D is perhaps TRBD1 (6 bases). The specimen sequenced was peripheral blood. CDR3 nucleotide sequence: TGTGCCAGCAGTGAATTCCACAGGGCCACTGAAGCTTTCTTT. Translation gives CASSEFHRATEAFF.